The T cell receptor (beta chain) under discussion was sequenced for a study of blood T cell repertoires in COVID-19. Turning to the study itself: From T cells, B-cell-depleted T cells, or PBMCs came the material, which was cDNA or gDNA.

This CDR3 has 16 residues. Germline CDR1 MGHRA, CDR2 YSYEKL. The V segment lost 6 bases and the J segment 4 bases; nucleotides outside the gene matches: 14. Sequenced by immunoSEQ multiplex PCR; TCRdb stores in-frame clones only, minus some. The sample records roughly 450,000 clones, 90% being singletons. The sequence was collected from a man between 18 and 35 years old who had recovered from COVID-19. This sequence joins TRBV4-1 and TRBJ1-2; 7 bases line up with TRBD1. The sequencing sample was made of PBMCs or T cells enriched from blood (not recorded which). CDR3 DNA: TGCGCCAGCAGGGGATTTACAGGGGCCGGAGTCTATGGCTACACCTTC. It codes for CASRGFTGAGVYGYTF.